This T cell receptor beta chain was sequenced in a study of CD8+ T cells in alopecia areata. Study-level background: It was oral tofacitinib, at 5 to 10 mg twice daily, that treated patients received.

Only a few counts were recorded for this clone. Following RNA extraction, reverse transcription yielded cDNA that acted as the sequencing template. Clones were read by immunoSEQ multiplex PCR, and TCRdb kept only the in-frame ones, dropping some. Found here are more than 100,000 clones, 50% to 60% of them singletons; the top ten hold 3.5% to 5.5%. This TCR came from a human donor with alopecia areata. The sequenced sample was CD4+ T cells sorted from blood, obtained at week 0.

This chain's CDR3 is CASSQFPVFGTEAFF. The CDR3 nucleotides read TGCGCCAGCAGTCAATTTCCAGTTTTTGGCACTGAAGCTTTCTTT. This chain joins TRBV23-1 and TRBJ1-1; D uncertain. TRBV23-1 qualifies as an ORF whose function is uncertain. The CDR3 loop spans 15 amino acids. Deletions cut 1 base from V and 4 bases from J, with 13 bases between.